This passage covers 17 T cell receptor beta chains from one sample sequenced in a study of OX40 agonist ivuxolimab in advanced cancers. Measured with immunoSEQ multiplex PCR; TCRdb has only the in-frame clones, and not every one. The sample lists 35,000 to 40,000 clones, 75% to 90% seen once, with roughly 32% in the top ten. The source material was CD4+ or CD8+ T cells sorted from blood, sampled in a trial of the OX40 agonist ivuxolimab. The source is an adult with an advanced solid tumor such as melanoma, head and neck, liver or kidney cancer.

V usage is TRBV9 and J usage is TRBJ1-6, with 8 bases identical to TRBD1. V dropped 4 bases and J dropped 7; count of bases not matched to a gene: 7. Germline V lookup: CDR1 SGDLS, CDR2 YYNGEE. This CDR3 spans 15 amino acids. CDR3 bases: TGTGCCAGCAGCCCTCAGGGGGCACGGAATTCACCCCTCCACTTT. It is translated as CASSPQGARNSPLHF.

Of note for this clone: Other DNA sequences from this sample encode an identical CDR3 as well. This chain uses TRBV4-1 with TRBJ2-2; D remains ambiguous. Germline V CDR1 and CDR2: MGHRA, YSYEKL. There are 13 residues in the CDR3. Deletions cut 5 bases from V and 5 bases from J, with 9 bases between. The DNA of the CDR3 is TGCGCCAGCAGCATTCCAAGAACCGGGGAGCTGTTTTTT. Translating gives CASSIPRTGELFF.

This clone has just a few counts. V is TRBV11-1 and J is TRBJ2-7; possibly TRBD1 for D (6 bases). Germline CDR1 and CDR2: SGHAT and FQDESV (reference sequence). This CDR3 contains 14 residues. V gave up 5 bases and J gave up 1 base, with 12 bases separating them. CDR3: CASSRQQGSYEQYF. In nucleotides, the CDR3 is TGTGCCAGCAGCCGTCAACAGGGATCCTACGAGCAGTACTTC.

This clone is a singleton in its sample. The chain is built from TRBV5-1 and TRBJ1-1, with TRBD1 matching over 7 bases. The CDR3 has 15 amino acids. J lost 3 bases, V lost 1 base, and 6 bases had no gene match. From germline, CDR1 is SGHRS and CDR2 YFSETQ. The CDR3 DNA reads TGCGCCAGCAGCTTGTTTCAGGGGGGATACACTGAAGCTTTCTTT. Translating gives CASSLFQGGYTEAFF.

The J gene is TRBJ2-1, the V gene TRBV6-1; perhaps TRBD2 as D (6 bases). The CDR3 is 14 residues long. V was trimmed by 6 bases and J by 6 bases, leaving 15 bases between them. Germline-derived CDR1 and CDR2 are MNHNS and SASEGT. The CDR3 nucleotides read TGTGCCAGCAGCCGGGGGAGTTATGGCAATGAGCAGTTCTTC. It specifies CASSRGSYGNEQFF.

The chain carries TRBV6-6 and TRBJ2-3; 7 bases line up with TRBD1. The germline V gene has CDR1 MNHNY and CDR2 SVGAGI (reference sequence). With 5 bases clipped from V and 2 bases from J, the junction kept 7 bases outside the gene matches. The CDR3 runs to 15 residues. This CDR3 reads CASSRDSRHTDTQYF. DNA for the CDR3: TGTGCCAGCAGTCGGGACAGCCGTCACACAGATACGCAGTATTTT.

This chain joins TRBV7-2 and TRBJ1-1; TRBD1 might be the D (6 bases). This CDR3 is 15 amino acids long. Between the trimmed V and J ends, which lost 3 bases and 4 bases, there was a span of 15 bases. Germline values: CDR1 SGHTA, CDR2 FQGNSA. The CDR3 DNA sequence: TGTGCCAGCAGCTTTCTACAGGGCCGGGGCACTGAAGCTTTCTTT. It yields the protein CASSFLQGRGTEAFF.

The chain couples TRBV30 to TRBJ2-2; D unresolved. Germline CDR1 is GTSNPN and CDR2 is SVGIG (reference sequence). The CDR3 consists of 11 residues. Trimming took 8 bases from V and 3 from J, leaving 7 bases between them. The CDR3 DNA reads TGTGCCGGCCTCTACACCGGGGAGCTGTTTTTT. Amino acids: CAGLYTGELFF.

The genes are TRBV28 and TRBJ1-2, with 7 nucleotides matching TRBD1. Germline values: CDR1 MDHEN, CDR2 SYDVKM. The CDR3 runs to 13 residues. Trimming removed 7 bases from V and 3 bases from J; junction bases left unmatched: 5. DNA for the CDR3: TGTGCCAGCACTAAAGGGACAGACTATGGCTACACCTTC. Translating it yields CASTKGTDYGYTF.

This clone was recorded only once. The CDR3 reads CAIAWQLNTEAFF. CDR3 DNA: TGTGCCATCGCCTGGCAGCTAAACACTGAAGCTTTCTTT. The chain recombines TRBV10-3 with TRBJ1-1; the D is unclear. The CDR3 runs to 13 residues. Germline CDR1 reads ENHRY; CDR2 reads SYGVKD. Trimming shortened V by 8 bases and J by 2 bases, and 12 bases separated the two germline ends.

The chain has TRBV30 and TRBJ1-1, with D unresolved. The CDR3 extends over 12 amino acids. Germline V gene lookup returns CDR1 GTSNPN and CDR2 SVGIG (reference sequence). V lost 6 bases and J lost 5, with 13 bases in between. The CDR3 here is CACQARQTEAFF. In nucleotides, the CDR3 is TGTGCCTGCCAGGCCAGACAAACTGAAGCTTTCTTT.

The chain is built from TRBV10-2 and TRBJ2-3; TRBD2 matches 9 bases. Germline V gene sequence: CDR1 WSHSY, CDR2 SAAADI. CDR3 size: 16 residues. V lost 1 base, J lost 1 base, and 3 bases stayed unmatched. CDR3 DNA: TGCGCCAGCAGTGAGTGGGGCGGGAGGGGCACAGATACGCAGTATTTT. Residues: CASSEWGGRGTDTQYF.

This clone was observed once. The CDR3 DNA follows: TGTGCCAGCAGCTTGATCTATGGCTACACCTTC. Amino acids: CASSLIYGYTF. The J gene is TRBJ1-2, the V gene TRBV6-6; unclear D gene. This CDR3 has 11 amino acids. V lost 6 bases and J lost 4, with 6 bases in between. The germline V gene encodes CDR1 MNHNY and CDR2 SVGAGI (reference sequence).

The genes are TRBV5-6 and TRBJ1-2; 9 positions match TRBD1. The CDR3 totals 16 residues. V lost 4 bases, J lost 3 bases, and 10 bases stayed unmatched. Per germline, CDR1 SGHDT and CDR2 YYEEEE. In DNA form, the CDR3 reads TGTGCCAGCAGCCCCAGGTGGGGACAGGGCGACTATGGCTACACCTTC. Amino acid sequence: CASSPRWGQGDYGYTF.

The V and J genes are TRBV7-3 and TRBJ2-6; 10 bases match TRBD1. Germline-derived CDR1 and CDR2 are SGHTA and FQGTGA. V dropped 2 bases and J dropped 0; count of bases not matched to a gene: 4. The CDR3 has 18 amino acids. CDR3 DNA sequence: TGTGCCAGCAGCTTAGGGACAGGGGCCTTCTCTGGGGCCAACGTCCTGACTTTC. This sequence encodes CASSLGTGAFSGANVLTF.

A word on this clone: A read error may account for a junction end that differs from germline. Here the CDR3 DNA reads TGTGCTAGCAGCTTAGGGCAGGGCAGTTTTAATGAGCAGTTCTTC. Protein sequence: CASSLGQGSFNEQFF. The chain couples TRBV7-7 to TRBJ2-1, with D possibly matching TRBD1 (5 bases). Germline V CDR1 and CDR2: SSHAT, FNYEAQ (reference sequence). The CDR3 extends over 15 amino acids.

V gene TRBV30 combines with J gene TRBJ1-2; maybe TRBD1 (6 bases). Between the trimmed V and J ends, which lost 4 bases and 9 bases, there was a span of 12 bases. From germline, CDR1 is GTSNPN and CDR2 SVGIG (reference sequence). The CDR3 spans 11 residues. The chain's CDR3 is CAWNRGDRYTF. CDR3 bases: TGTGCCTGGAATAGGGGGGATCGCTACACCTTC.